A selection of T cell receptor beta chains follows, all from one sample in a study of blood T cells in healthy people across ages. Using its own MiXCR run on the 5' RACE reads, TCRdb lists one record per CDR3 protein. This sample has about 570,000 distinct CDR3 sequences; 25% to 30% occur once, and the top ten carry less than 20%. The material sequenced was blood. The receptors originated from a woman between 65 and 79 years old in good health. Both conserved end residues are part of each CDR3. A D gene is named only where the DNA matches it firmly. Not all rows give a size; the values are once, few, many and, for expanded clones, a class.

CDR3nt: TGTGCCAGCAGCGCCTCTTACGGCTACACCTTC
CDR3aa: CASSASYGYTF
abundance: few
v_gene: TRBV9
d_gene: NA
j_gene: TRBJ1-2

CDR3nt: TGCGCCAGCAGCCAAGCTTGGACAGGGGTCTACGAGCAGTACTTC
CDR3aa: CASSQAWTGVYEQYF
abundance: few
v_gene: TRBV4-3
d_gene: TRBD1
j_gene: TRBJ2-7

CDR3nt: TGCAGTGCTCGCCCGCGGACAGTTAAGAATCAGCCCCAGCATTTT
CDR3aa: CSARPRTVKNQPQHF
abundance: NA
v_gene: TRBV20-1
d_gene: NA
j_gene: TRBJ1-5

CDR3nt: TGTGCCAGCAGCCCAGACTCCCGGTTAGCGGGGCTCACAGATACGCAGTATTTT
CDR3aa: CASSPDSRLAGLTDTQYF
abundance: few
v_gene: TRBV3-1
d_gene: TRBD2
j_gene: TRBJ2-3

CDR3nt: TGTGCCAGCACCAGCTCGACAGGGGGAAACACCATATATTTT
CDR3aa: CASTSSTGGNTIYF
abundance: NA
v_gene: TRBV7-6
d_gene: TRBD1
j_gene: TRBJ1-3

CDR3nt: TGTGCCAGCAGCCTGGGGGGGATCTACAATGAGCAGTTCTTC
CDR3aa: CASSLGGIYNEQFF
abundance: many
v_gene: TRBV9
d_gene: TRBD2
j_gene: TRBJ2-1

CDR3nt: TGCGCCAGCAGCTTGGGCGCCGGGATTTCAAACTATGGCTACACCTTC
CDR3aa: CASSLGAGISNYGYTF
abundance: NA
v_gene: TRBV5-1
d_gene: NA
j_gene: TRBJ1-2

CDR3nt: TGCGCCAGTGGGTCGGTTGGCTACAATGAGCAGTTCTTC
CDR3aa: CASGSVGYNEQFF
abundance: NA
v_gene: TRBV5-1
d_gene: NA
j_gene: TRBJ2-1

CDR3nt: TGCGCCAGCAGCCAAGATCGCCGAGGGCGGGATGGCTACACCTTC
CDR3aa: CASSQDRRGRDGYTF
abundance: few
v_gene: TRBV4-3
d_gene: NA
j_gene: TRBJ1-2

CDR3nt: TGTGCCAGCAGTTACGGGACAGGGACCATGGAGACCCAGTACTTC
CDR3aa: CASSYGTGTMETQYF
abundance: NA
v_gene: TRBV6-2/TRBV6-3
d_gene: TRBD1
j_gene: TRBJ2-5

CDR3nt: TGCAGTGCTAGAAAGACAGGGTCGAATTCACCCCTCCACTTT
CDR3aa: CSARKTGSNSPLHF
abundance: NA
v_gene: TRBV20-1
d_gene: TRBD1
j_gene: TRBJ1-6

CDR3nt: TGTGCCGGCAGGGGGACAGGGAGGTTTTCCGGGGCCAACGTCCTGACTTTC
CDR3aa: CAGRGTGRFSGANVLTF
abundance: NA
v_gene: TRBV6-1
d_gene: TRBD1
j_gene: TRBJ2-6

CDR3nt: TGCAGTGCCAGGGGGGCGACCTCTAACTATGGCTACACCTTC
CDR3aa: CSARGATSNYGYTF
abundance: NA
v_gene: TRBV20-1
d_gene: TRBD1
j_gene: TRBJ1-2

CDR3nt: TGTGCCAGCAGACCCGCGCAGGGGGCTGGAAACACCATATATTTT
CDR3aa: CASRPAQGAGNTIYF
abundance: NA
v_gene: TRBV12-3/TRBV12-4
d_gene: TRBD1
j_gene: TRBJ1-3

CDR3nt: TGTGCTAGTGGTTTACAGGGGATCGGTGAAAAACTGTTTTTT
CDR3aa: CASGLQGIGEKLFF
abundance: few
v_gene: TRBV12-5
d_gene: TRBD1
j_gene: TRBJ1-4